Sequencing of this T cell receptor beta chain was carried out in a study of vaccination effects on CD4 cells after COVID-19. Study conclusions and caveats: Common cold coronaviruses were cross-recognized by only 1 of 255 vaccine-induced clones in healthy vaccinees. Early post-infection timepoints were missing from the study, which also had few convalescent patients.

TCRdb keeps only in-frame clones here, not all; method: immunoSEQ multiplex PCR. The sample has roughly 52,000 clones; more than 60% are singletons. As concerns this clone: The antigen is undetermined.

The CDR3 extends over 14 amino acids. Per germline, CDR1 SGDLS and CDR2 YYNGEE. The V end lost 0 bases, the J end lost 3 bases, and 9 bases lay between the germline ends. In the ViraFEST assay, antigen-specific CD4+ clonotypes were identified by expansion after peptide-pool stimulation. Subsequent to roughly 9 days of culture, CD4+ T cells were isolated. Nucleocapsid antibody tests were negative, and the vaccine recipients had no prior SARS-CoV-2 infection. They grew roughly 2 million PBMC in each well, adding 10 IU/ml IL-2 and 10 ug/ml peptides. The J gene is TRBJ1-1, the V gene TRBV9; D not resolved. The source was CD4+ T cells from PBMCs cultured with SARS-CoV-2 spike peptides, collected before COVID-19 vaccination. The clonotype comes from a human donor who received a COVID-19 vaccine. The CDR3 spells CASSVGKWDTEAFF. In DNA form, the CDR3 reads TGTGCCAGCAGCGTAGGAAAGTGGGACACTGAAGCTTTCTTT.